The 10 T cell receptor beta chains listed next were all sequenced from one sample in a study of OX40 agonist ivuxolimab in advanced cancers. The protocol was immunoSEQ multiplex PCR, while the TCRdb copy is restricted to in-frame clones and leaves out a portion. The table records roughly 61,000 clones, around 89% of them present only once. The sample here was CD4+ or CD8+ T cells sorted from blood, taken in a trial of the OX40 agonist ivuxolimab. The receptors here all came from an adult with an advanced solid tumor such as melanoma, head and neck, liver or kidney cancer.

The gene calls are TRBV14 and TRBJ2-7; maybe TRBD1 (6 bases). This CDR3 has 14 amino acids. Germline V gene data show CDR1 as SGHDN and CDR2 as FVKESK. V lost 4 bases to trimming and J lost 2 bases, with 12 bases between them. The CDR3 spells CASSRGQPTYEQYF. CDR3 DNA: TGTGCCAGCAGCCGAGGACAGCCAACCTACGAGCAGTACTTC.

Here the CDR3 reads CASSNRDSGSGNTIYF. The CDR3 nucleotides read TGTGCCAGCAGCAACCGGGACTCGGGATCTGGAAACACCATATATTTT. This chain joins TRBV7-2 and TRBJ1-3; maybe TRBD1 (5 bases). Trimming removed 5 bases from V and 1 base from J, with 15 bases in between. Germline V lookup: CDR1 SGHTA, CDR2 FQGNSA. There are 16 residues in the CDR3.

The chain couples TRBV7-3 to TRBJ2-1; 11 positions agree with TRBD2. This CDR3 is built from 15 residues. The junction had 6 bases not matched to a gene; V was cut back by 5 bases and J by 6 bases. Germline CDR1 and CDR2: SGHTA and FQGTGA. The DNA of the CDR3 is TGTGCCAGCAGCCGGACTAGCGGGTTTGGCAATGAGCAGTTCTTC. It translates to CASSRTSGFGNEQFF.

The chain joins TRBV19 to TRBJ1-2; the D gene is possibly TRBD1 (5 bases). CDR1 and CDR2 (germline): LNHDA, SQIVND (reference sequence). V was pared by 7 bases and J by 0 bases, with 12 bases between. This CDR3 contains 14 residues. The CDR3 here is CASTPSGANYGYTF. The CDR3 coding sequence is TGTGCCAGTACCCCCTCGGGGGCTAACTATGGCTACACCTTC.

The chain carries TRBV28 and TRBJ1-3; D remains unclear. V was cut by 6 bases and J by 0 bases, with 9 bases left in between. This CDR3 has 14 residues. Looked up from germline, CDR1 is MDHEN and CDR2 is SYDVKM. The CDR3 nucleotides are TGTGCCAGCAGCCTTCTTAACTCTGGAAACACCATATATTTT. Translated: CASSLLNSGNTIYF.

This clone has more than one count but fewer than ten. This sequence joins TRBV28 and TRBJ1-6; 7 bases align to TRBD1. Trimming took 3 bases from V and 10 from J; bases not matched to a gene: 6. The germline V gene encodes CDR1 MDHEN and CDR2 SYDVKM. The CDR3 loop spans 14 amino acids. CDR3 bases: TGTGCCAGCAGTTTTCAGGGGGGGAGGTCACCCCTCCACTTT. It is translated as CASSFQGGRSPLHF.

V usage is TRBV29-1 and J usage is TRBJ1-2, with unresolved D. CDR1 and CDR2 (germline): SQVTM, ANQGSEA. The CDR3 extends over 13 amino acids. V gave up 2 bases and J gave up 4 bases, with 11 bases separating them. The CDR3 bases are TGCAGCGTTGAAACGGGGTCCCGCTATGGCTACACCTTC. This translates into CSVETGSRYGYTF.

This clone was seen once. The chain links TRBV5-6 to TRBJ1-1; D uncertain. The CDR3 runs to 15 residues. V was clipped by 0 bases and J by 3 bases, with 12 bases between them. Germline V gives CDR1 SGHDT, CDR2 YYEEEE. In DNA form, the CDR3 reads TGTGCCAGCAGCTTGGGGGGAGGCAGCTACACTGAAGCTTTCTTT. This gives the protein CASSLGGGSYTEAFF.

The V gene is TRBV11-2, the J gene TRBJ1-5, with a possible D match to TRBD1 (5 bases). Trimming pared 5 bases from V and 6 bases from J, leaving 11 bases between. This CDR3 comprises 13 residues. Germline assignment: CDR1 SGHAT and CDR2 FQNNGV. For the CDR3, the DNA is TGTGCCAGCAGCGGGGGGGGAGGTCAGCCCCAGCATTTT. The encoded protein is CASSGGGGQPQHF.

This chain connects TRBV18 to TRBJ2-2, with 10 nucleotides matching TRBD1. This CDR3 has 16 residues. Trimming at V came to 3 bases and at J to 7 bases, leaving 8 bases not matched to a gene. CDR1 is KGHSH and CDR2 is LQKENI in the germline V gene. The CDR3 sequence: CASSPEDRGSIGELFF. CDR3 DNA sequence: TGTGCCAGCTCACCGGAGGACAGGGGGTCGATCGGGGAGCTGTTTTTT.